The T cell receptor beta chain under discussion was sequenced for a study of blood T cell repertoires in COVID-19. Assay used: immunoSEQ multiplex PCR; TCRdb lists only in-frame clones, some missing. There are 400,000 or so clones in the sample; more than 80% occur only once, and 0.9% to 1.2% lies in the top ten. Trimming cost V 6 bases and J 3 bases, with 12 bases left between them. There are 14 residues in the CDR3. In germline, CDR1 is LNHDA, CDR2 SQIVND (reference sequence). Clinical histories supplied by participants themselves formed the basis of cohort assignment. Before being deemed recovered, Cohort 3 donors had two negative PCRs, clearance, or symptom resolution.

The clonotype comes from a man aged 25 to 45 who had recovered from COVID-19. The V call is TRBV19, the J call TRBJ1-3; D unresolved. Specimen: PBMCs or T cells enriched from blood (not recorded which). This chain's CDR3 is CASSEPRGGNTIYF. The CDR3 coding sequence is TGTGCCAGTAGCGAACCCCGCGGTGGAAACACCATATATTTT.